The 8 T cell receptor beta chains listed next were all sequenced from one sample in a study of T cell responses to AZD1222 COVID-19 vaccine. Repertoires were generated with immunoSEQ multiplex PCR, while TCRdb's copy carries only in-frame clones and drops some. This table has some 150,000 clones, approximately 94% appearing once. The sequencing here drew on peripheral blood, taken on day 0 of AZD1222 vaccination. Source of these receptors: an adult in good health.

In this sample, this clone turned up once. The V call is TRBV18, the J call TRBJ1-2; 8 nucleotides agree with TRBD1. V trimming: 3 bases; J trimming: 8 bases; junction bases outside the gene matches: 17. This CDR3 contains 17 residues. Per the germline V gene, CDR1 is KGHSH and CDR2 is LQKENI. CDR3 in amino acids: CASSPNRDAGTGGGYTF. CDR3 DNA sequence: TGTGCCAGCTCACCTAACAGAGACGCCGGGACAGGAGGAGGCTACACCTTC.

The rearrangement joins TRBV11-3 to TRBJ1-6; D remains ambiguous. This CDR3 has 12 amino acids. The germline CDR1 and CDR2 sequences are SGHNT and YENEEA. The V end lost 3 bases, the J end lost 8 bases, and 5 bases lay between the germline ends. The CDR3 DNA is TGTGCCAGCAGCTTCACAGATTCACCCCTCCACTTT. Amino acid sequence: CASSFTDSPLHF.

This clone occurred a few times. The rearrangement uses TRBV2 and TRBJ2-1; D gene unclear. V gave up 3 bases and J gave up 0 bases, with 3 bases separating them. The CDR3 covers 13 residues. Germline V gene lookup returns CDR1 SNHLY and CDR2 FYNNEI. CDR3 in DNA: TGTGCCAGCAGTGAGGGCTCCTACAATGAGCAGTTCTTC. Its translation: CASSEGSYNEQFF.

This chain uses TRBV6-5 with TRBJ2-2; D might be TRBD1 (6 bases). The CDR3 has 15 residues. Germline lookup yields CDR1 MNHEY and CDR2 SVGAGI. Deletions cut 8 bases from V and 5 bases from J, with 18 bases between. The CDR3 spells CASSPPYRVTGELFF. In DNA form, the CDR3 reads TGTGCCAGCTCCCCGCCCTACAGGGTTACCGGGGAGCTGTTTTTT.

In this sample, this clone turned up once. This chain links TRBV19 with TRBJ1-2, with D unresolved. The V end lost 3 bases, the J end lost 1 base, and 6 bases lay between the germline ends. Germline lookup yields CDR1 LNHDA and CDR2 SQIVND (reference sequence). This CDR3 contains 13 residues. CDR3 protein: CASSIGNNYGYTF. For the CDR3, the DNA is TGTGCCAGTAGTATTGGTAATAACTATGGCTACACCTTC. Variable domain in full (rest from reference TRBV19 and TRBJ1-2): DGGITQSPKYLFRKEGQNVTLSCEQNLNHDAMYWYRQDPGQGLRLIYYSQIVNDFQKGDIAEGYSVSREKKESFPLTVTSAQKNPTAFYLCASSIGNNYGYTFGSGTRLTVV.

This clone was seen a few times. The chain recombines TRBV7-9 with TRBJ2-3; possibly TRBD1 for D (5 bases). Germline V gene sequence: CDR1 SEHNR, CDR2 FQNEAQ (reference sequence). V was shortened by 1 base and J by 8 bases, with 13 bases between the two germline ends. This CDR3 has 14 amino acids. CDR3 DNA sequence: TGTGCCAGCAGCTTAGGCCCCACAGGTAGTACGCAGTATTTT. It is translated as CASSLGPTGSTQYF.

This sequence joins TRBV7-8 and TRBJ2-1; D call uncertain. Trimming removed 5 bases at V and 4 bases at J, with 15 bases between. Germline V lookup: CDR1 SGHVS, CDR2 FQNEAQ. This CDR3 has 15 amino acids. CDR3 amino acids: CASSLMVGVYNEQFF. The CDR3 DNA is TGTGCCAGCAGCCTCATGGTAGGAGTGTACAATGAGCAGTTCTTC.

V and J are TRBV18 and TRBJ1-1; TRBD1 agrees at 8 bases. The germline CDR1 and CDR2 sequences are KGHSH and LQKENI. The CDR3 has 15 amino acids. Trimming removed 2 bases from V and 5 bases from J; junction bases left unmatched: 7. This CDR3 is CASSPAGGGGTEAFF. In DNA, the CDR3 is TGTGCCAGCTCACCAGCAGGGGGCGGAGGAACTGAAGCTTTCTTT. Based on the CDR3 plus reference TRBV18 and TRBJ1-1, the full variable domain is NAGVMQNPRHLVRRRGQEARLRCSPMKGHSHVYWYRQLPEEGLKFMVYLQKENIIDESGMPKERFSAEFPKEGPSILRIQQVVRGDSAAYFCASSPAGGGGTEAFFGQGTRLTVV.